These 10 T cell receptor beta chains came from one sample sequenced in a study of T-cell memory formation after mild COVID-19. MiXCR, applied by TCRdb to the 5' RACE reads, yields one record per CDR3 protein. Of approximately 250,000 distinct CDR3 sequences listed, over 15% were seen once; the top ten hold 2.1%. The sample consisted of PBMCs or a T cell subset sorted from them (not recorded which). These receptors were collected from an adult woman who had mild COVID-19 (a few samples of this study predate the infection). Cell type and time point are not known.

This clonotype came up a few times. V is TRBV24-1 and J is TRBJ2-5, with 8 bases matching TRBD1. The CDR3 totals 15 residues. Germline CDR1 reads KGHDR; CDR2 reads SFDVKD. V dropped 5 bases and J dropped 1; count of bases not matched to a gene: 5. The CDR3 DNA sequence: TGTGCCACCAGTGTCGGGACAGGACGCCAAGAGACCCAGTACTTC. This encodes CATSVGTGRQETQYF.

This clonotype turned up a few times. J is TRBJ2-3 and V is TRBV7-9, with D hard to call. Trimming removed 4 bases at V and 7 bases at J, with 9 bases between. Germline V lookup: CDR1 SEHNR, CDR2 FQNEAQ (reference sequence). The CDR3 contains 12 residues. The CDR3 nucleotides read TGTGCCAGCAGCTCTGTGTCAAATACGCAGTATTTT. This codes for CASSSVSNTQYF. Combining the CDR3 with reference TRBV7-9 and TRBJ2-3 gives the whole variable domain DTGVSQNPRHKITKRGQNVTFRCDPISEHNRLYWYRQTLGQGPEFLTYFQNEAQLEKSRLLSDRFSAERPKGSFSTLEIQRTEQGDSAMYLCASSSVSNTQYFGPGTRLTVL.

V gene TRBV5-1 combines with J gene TRBJ2-5; D is perhaps TRBD1 (6 bases). The germline gives CDR1 SGHRS, CDR2 YFSETQ. Deletions cut 4 bases from V and 2 bases from J, with 15 bases between. CDR3 length: 15 residues. The CDR3 here is CASSRTAGLQETQYF. DNA of the CDR3: TGCGCCAGCAGCCGGACAGCAGGGTTGCAAGAGACCCAGTACTTC.

There are a few counts of this clonotype. This chain links TRBV5-1 with TRBJ2-7; D may be TRBD1 or TRBD2 (5 bases each). Germline V gene lookup returns CDR1 SGHRS and CDR2 YFSETQ. With 6 bases removed from V and 3 bases from J, the gap between germline ends came to 16 bases. The CDR3 is 14 amino acids. CDR3 in amino acids: CASKFSGPSYEQYF. The DNA for the CDR3 is TGCGCCAGCAAATTTTCGGGACCCAGCTACGAGCAGTACTTC.

The chain has TRBV15 and TRBJ2-5; D is possibly TRBD1 (5 bases). CDR3 length: 12 amino acids. Germline lookup yields CDR1 LNHNV and CDR2 YYDKDF (reference sequence). V lost 8 bases and J lost 1, with 8 bases in between. This CDR3 is CATGHPQETQYF. The CDR3 nucleotides read TGTGCCACCGGACACCCCCAAGAGACCCAGTACTTC.

This clonotype was counted between two and nine times. This chain uses TRBV7-2 with TRBJ2-1; D remains ambiguous. V was shortened by 5 bases and J by 5 bases, with 13 bases between the two germline ends. This CDR3 contains 14 residues. The germline V gene encodes CDR1 SGHTA and CDR2 FQGNSA. CDR3 protein: CASSRFRTNNEQFF. The CDR3, as DNA: TGTGCCAGCAGCCGATTCCGGACCAACAATGAGCAGTTCTTC.

The chain combines TRBV7-8 with TRBJ2-5; D remains ambiguous. Trimming took off 4 bases at V and 5 bases at J, with 14 bases between the two ends. Looked up from germline, CDR1 is SGHVS and CDR2 is FQNEAQ. CDR3 length equals 14 residues. The CDR3 nucleotides are TGTGCCAGCAGCTCTGGGCCCACGGCGGAGACCCAGTACTTC. The encoded protein is CASSSGPTAETQYF.

The V call is TRBV20-1, the J call TRBJ1-1; no clear D. V was shortened by 2 bases and J by 4 bases, with 14 bases between the two germline ends. The germline gives CDR1 DFQATT, CDR2 SNEGSKA (reference sequence). This CDR3 is built from 14 residues. CDR3 sequence: CSARYDMRATEAFF. The CDR3 DNA reads as TGCAGTGCTAGATACGACATGAGGGCCACTGAAGCTTTCTTT.

This clonotype turned up a few times. This rearrangement joins TRBV24-1 to TRBJ2-4; TRBD1 matches at 11 bases. V shed 3 bases and J 8 bases; nucleotides not matched to a gene: 8. CDR3 length equals 16 residues. Looked up from germline, CDR1 is KGHDR and CDR2 is SFDVKD. The CDR3 here is CATSDASGTGGDIQYF. The CDR3 DNA follows: TGTGCCACCAGTGATGCTTCCGGGACAGGGGGGGACATTCAGTACTTC.

This clonotype was counted between two and nine times. The chain couples TRBV6-5 to TRBJ2-7; 11 bases fit TRBD1. Germline V gene data show CDR1 as MNHEY and CDR2 as SVGAGI. The CDR3 is 15 residues long. After removal of 6 bases from V and 3 bases from J, the junction contained 7 bases not matched to a gene. The CDR3 DNA is TGTGCCAGCAGAACCTGGACAGGGGGCATCTACGAGCAGTACTTC. The encoded protein is CASRTWTGGIYEQYF.